The 32 T cell receptor beta chains in this list originate from one sample, sequenced in a study of monozygotic twins with inflammatory bowel disease. TCRdb reprocessed the 5' RACE reads and reports one entry per CDR3 protein, with no DNA. The sample table sets out approximately 380,000 distinct CDR3 sequences. Sequencing input: blood. The origin of the receptors is a human donor with ulcerative colitis or Crohn's disease, or a healthy co-twin of an affected twin (not recorded which).

The V and J genes are TRBV7-2 and TRBJ2-1; TCRdb designates TRBD1, a call that cannot be tested without DNA. CDR3 length equals 16 residues. Germline V lookup: CDR1 SGHTA, CDR2 FQGNSA. CDR3 residues: CASSPGTGAAGNEQFF. The whole variable domain, filled in from reference TRBV7-2 and TRBJ2-1, reads GAGVSQSPSNKVTEKGKDVELRCDPISGHTALYWYRQSLGQGLEFLIYFQGNSAPDKSGLPSDRFSAERTGGSVSTLTIQRTQQEDSAVYLCASSPGTGAAGNEQFFGPGTRLTVL.

V is TRBV28 and J is TRBJ1-1; TCRdb reports TRBD1, a call that lacks DNA to check it against. CDR3 length equals 13 residues. The germline CDR1 and CDR2 sequences are MDHEN and SYDVKM. CDR3: CASRDRGLGWAFF.

This CDR3 is CASSLEGQGAWGELFF. The chain uses TRBV11-2 and TRBJ2-2; without DNA, the TCRdb call of TRBD1 cannot be checked. In germline, CDR1 is SGHAT, CDR2 FQNNGV. The CDR3 loop spans 16 amino acids.

V and J are TRBV6-5 and TRBJ2-7. The CDR3 is 11 amino acids. From germline, CDR1 is MNHEY and CDR2 SVGAGI. CDR3 loop: CASSRLSEQYF.

The chain has TRBV12-3 or TRBV12-4 and TRBJ2-1; TCRdb gives TRBD1 as the D gene, but with no DNA this cannot be confirmed. The CDR3 consists of 16 residues. The CDR3 here is CASSWVRTSAYNEQFF.

V gene TRBV3-1 combines with J gene TRBJ2-7; as DNA is missing, the TRBD2 call by TCRdb cannot be tested. CDR1 is LGHDT and CDR2 is YNNKEL in the germline V gene (reference sequence). This CDR3 spans 17 amino acids. The CDR3 is CASSRMKGTRMAYEQYF.

The chain uses TRBV4-1 and TRBJ2-1. CDR3 length: 15 residues. Germline V gene data show CDR1 as MGHRA and CDR2 as YSYEKL. CDR3 loop: CASSQVKLLYNEQFF.

V usage is TRBV12-3 or TRBV12-4 and J usage is TRBJ2-1. There are 16 residues in the CDR3. The CDR3 sequence: CASSLSYYLGYNEQFF.

The chain combines TRBV5-1 with TRBJ2-7; TCRdb's D call of TRBD1 is untestable without DNA. CDR1 and CDR2 from the germline V gene are SGHRS and YFSETQ. There are 13 residues in the CDR3. CDR3 region: CASSQEGGTPQYF.

The chain has TRBV12-3 or TRBV12-4 and TRBJ1-1. The CDR3 extends over 11 amino acids. The CDR3 protein is CASRGRTEAFF.

The rearrangement joins TRBV19 to TRBJ2-5; TCRdb indicates TRBD1, and absent DNA this call remains unverified. Germline V gene data show CDR1 as LNHDA and CDR2 as SQIVND (reference sequence). This CDR3 has 13 amino acids. This CDR3 reads CASMRDRGETQYF. Full variable domain (rest looked up from reference TRBV19 and TRBJ2-5): DGGITQSPKYLFRKEGQNVTLSCEQNLNHDAMYWYRQDPGQGLRLIYYSQIVNDFQKGDIAEGYSVSREKKESFPLTVTSAQKNPTAFYLCASMRDRGETQYFGPGTRLLVL.

This rearrangement joins TRBV5-1 to TRBJ2-7; TCRdb selects TRBD1, and the lack of DNA leaves this call unchecked. The CDR3 has 16 amino acids. From germline, CDR1 is SGHRS and CDR2 YFSETQ. CDR3 protein: CASSLEQDRRIYEQYF. Combining the CDR3 with reference TRBV5-1 and TRBJ2-7 gives the whole variable domain KAGVTQTPRYLIKTRGQQVTLSCSPISGHRSVSWYQQTPGQGLQFLFEYFSETQRNKGNFPGRFSGRQFSNSRSEMNVSTLELGDSALYLCASSLEQDRRIYEQYFGPGTRLTVT.

The J gene is TRBJ2-1, the V gene TRBV5-1; the TRBD1 assignment by TCRdb is unverifiable without DNA. Germline lookup yields CDR1 SGHRS and CDR2 YFSETQ. This CDR3 comprises 14 residues. The CDR3 reads CASSSLSRGNEQFF. The full variable domain, rest sourced from reference TRBV5-1 and TRBJ2-1, is KAGVTQTPRYLIKTRGQQVTLSCSPISGHRSVSWYQQTPGQGLQFLFEYFSETQRNKGNFPGRFSGRQFSNSRSEMNVSTLELGDSALYLCASSSLSRGNEQFFGPGTRLTVL.

The rearrangement joins TRBV6-2 or TRBV6-3 to TRBJ1-3; without DNA, the TCRdb call of TRBD1 cannot be checked. Germline loops: CDR1 MNHEY, CDR2 SVGEGT. The CDR3 runs 17 residues. CDR3 amino acids: CASRPEDSRIIGNTIYF.

The chain recombines TRBV12-3 or TRBV12-4 with TRBJ2-4; without DNA, the TCRdb call of TRBD2 cannot be checked. This CDR3 comprises 15 residues. CDR3 amino acids: CASSFSREYKNMQYF.

This rearrangement joins TRBV20-1 to TRBJ2-5; TCRdb outputs TRBD2, but without DNA this stays unchecked. The CDR3 length is 16 residues. CDR1 and CDR2 from the germline V gene are DFQATT and SNEGSKA (reference sequence). The CDR3: CSANGGSGFRQETQYF.

Here the CDR3 reads CASSTNPGLVSYNEQFF. This chain uses TRBV12-3 or TRBV12-4 with TRBJ2-1; the D call of TRBD2 rests on TCRdb alone, since no DNA is present to check it. This CDR3 is 17 amino acids long.

V is TRBV6-1 and J is TRBJ1-3. This CDR3 has 13 amino acids. Germline CDR1 and CDR2: MNHNS and SASEGT. Here the CDR3 reads CASSYSSGNTIYF.

The chain employs TRBV6-1 and TRBJ1-1; checking the TCRdb D call of TRBD1 is not possible without DNA. CDR1 is MNHNS and CDR2 is SASEGT in the germline V gene. The CDR3 is made up of 19 amino acids. The CDR3 spells CASSTPGGRGLAEGTEAFF.

This chain links TRBV4-1 with TRBJ1-4; no DNA is available, so the TRBD1 call from TCRdb remains unchecked. This CDR3 spans 16 amino acids. Germline CDR1 and CDR2: MGHRA and YSYEKL. The CDR3: CASTGEGALTNEKLFF.

CDR3 in amino acids: CASSYGQGGWNEQFF. This sequence joins TRBV6-2 or TRBV6-3 and TRBJ2-1; TCRdb names TRBD1, which stays unverified in the absence of DNA. The length of the CDR3 is 15 residues. CDR1 MNHEY and CDR2 SVGEGT come from the germline V gene.

The gene calls are TRBV7-6 and TRBJ1-6. This CDR3 is 13 amino acids long. The germline CDR1 and CDR2 sequences are SGHVS and FNYEAQ. CDR3 sequence: CASSLGSYSPLHF.

The chain carries TRBV6-2 or TRBV6-3 and TRBJ2-6; there is no DNA to check the TCRdb D call of TRBD2. The CDR3 spans 15 residues. Germline CDR1 is MNHEY and CDR2 is SVGEGT. The CDR3 sequence is CASKTRAYWANVLTF.

The V and J genes are TRBV27 and TRBJ1-1. This CDR3 comprises 14 residues. Germline lookup yields CDR1 MNHEY and CDR2 SMNVEV (reference sequence). The CDR3 protein is CASRPDGGSTEAFF.

This CDR3 is CSAQRSNHPQHF. The V gene is TRBV20-1, the J gene TRBJ1-5. Per germline, CDR1 DFQATT and CDR2 SNEGSKA (reference sequence). This CDR3 is 12 amino acids long.

The gene calls are TRBV20-1 and TRBJ1-4; TCRdb's D call of TRBD1 is untestable without DNA. This CDR3 region has 14 residues. The germline CDR1 and CDR2 sequences are DFQATT and SNEGSKA (reference sequence). The CDR3 sequence: CSAAPGATNEKLFF.

V gene TRBV5-1 combines with J gene TRBJ2-4; TCRdb indicates TRBD1, and absent DNA this call remains unverified. There are 15 residues in the CDR3. Germline V CDR1 and CDR2: SGHRS, YFSETQ. The CDR3 spells CASSWSPGERDIQYF. Using reference TRBV5-1 and TRBJ2-4 for the parts outside the CDR3, the full variable domain is KAGVTQTPRYLIKTRGQQVTLSCSPISGHRSVSWYQQTPGQGLQFLFEYFSETQRNKGNFPGRFSGRQFSNSRSEMNVSTLELGDSALYLCASSWSPGERDIQYFGAGTRLSVL.

This rearrangement joins TRBV7-2 to TRBJ2-2; TCRdb gives TRBD2 as the D gene, but with no DNA this cannot be confirmed. This CDR3 comprises 16 residues. CDR1 and CDR2 from the germline V gene are SGHTA and FQGNSA. The CDR3 protein is CASSPQGLAGTGELFF.

The chain recombines TRBV6-4 with TRBJ2-7; TCRdb designates TRBD1, a call that cannot be tested without DNA. The germline V gene has CDR1 MRHNA and CDR2 SNTAGT. The CDR3 covers 16 residues. CDR3 sequence reads: CASSDPAKGHSYEQYF.

This sequence joins TRBV16 and TRBJ1-5; TCRdb outputs TRBD1, but without DNA this stays unchecked. The germline gives CDR1 KGHSY, CDR2 FQNENV. The CDR3 length is 15 residues. The CDR3 reads CASSRDGTANQPQHF.

This chain connects TRBV30 to TRBJ2-3; TCRdb selects TRBD1, and the lack of DNA leaves this call unchecked. CDR1 and CDR2 (germline): GTSNPN, SVGIG (reference sequence). This CDR3 has 16 residues. CDR3 region: CAWSRGQGANTDTQYF.

J is TRBJ2-7 and V is TRBV27; TCRdb names TRBD1, which stays unverified in the absence of DNA. CDR1 is MNHEY, CDR2 SMNVEV, per germline (reference sequence). This CDR3 is built from 14 residues. Here the CDR3 reads CASSLYGDRVEQYF.